This T cell receptor (beta chain) derives from a study of CD8+ T cells in alopecia areata. Study at large: Oral tofacitinib, 5 to 10 mg twice daily, was given in an open-label trial.

The CDR3 consists of 15 residues. Germline CDR1 and CDR2: MNHEY and SMNVEV (reference sequence). With V trimmed by 3 bases and J by 0 bases, 4 bases remained unmatched. Sequencing relied on a cDNA template that was reverse transcribed from extracted RNA. Sequenced by immunoSEQ multiplex PCR; TCRdb stores in-frame clones only, minus some. The sample lists about 120,000 clones, 49% occurring once. Specimen: CD8+ T cells sorted from blood, collected at week 0. V is TRBV27 and J is TRBJ2-7; 8 nucleotides line up with TRBD2. This sequence was found in a human donor with alopecia areata. CDR3 DNA: TGTGCCAGCAGTTTCGAAGCGGGGGACTCCTACGAGCAGTACTTC. This sequence encodes CASSFEAGDSYEQYF.